This T cell receptor beta chain came from a study of blood T cell repertoires in COVID-19. Study details: Sources were T cells, B-cell-depleted T cells, or PBMCs; the material itself was cDNA or gDNA.

In the authors' workflow: Reference gene primer amplification gave nucleated cell count estimates. The table came from immunoSEQ multiplex PCR; TCRdb's copy has only in-frame clones and leaves some out. The DNA was the basis for D and trimming; V, J and clone size are from that table. The data show about 210,000 clones, more than 85% seen once. All enrollees were roughly 18 to 95 years old and from roughly 26 US areas. Researchers sorted participants into cohorts using their self-reported clinical history. The CDR3 runs to 15 residues. Germline CDR1 SGHRS, CDR2 YFSETQ. With 1 base removed from V and 1 base from J, the gap between germline ends came to 10 bases.

Sample: PBMCs or T cells enriched from blood (not recorded which). This TCR was sampled from a woman between 40 and 55 years old in a cohort exposed to, infected with or recovered from COVID-19 (not recorded which). The rearrangement links TRBV5-1 to TRBJ2-3; D call uncertain. The CDR3 bases are TGCGCCAGCAGCTTGCCCGCGCTGGGCACAGATACGCAGTATTTT. This codes for CASSLPALGTDTQYF.